Sequencing of this T cell receptor (beta chain) was carried out in a study of blood T cell repertoires in COVID-19. Whole-study context: Samples came from the United States, Italy and Spain, spanning acute and convalescent COVID-19. PBMCs, B-cell-depleted T cells, or T cells were the source of the cDNA or gDNA that made up the material.

CDR3 length: 12 residues. Trimming cost V 5 bases and J 2 bases, with 5 bases left between them. Per germline, CDR1 MNHEY and CDR2 SVGEGT. In the authors' workflow: Reference gene primer amplification yielded estimated nucleated cell counts. The protocol was immunoSEQ multiplex PCR, while the TCRdb copy is restricted to in-frame clones and leaves out a portion. V, J and clone size were drawn from that table, and D and trimming were deduced from the DNA. The table shows around 160,000 clones, with about 90% occurring only once. This TCR was recovered from a human donor in a cohort sampled during active COVID-19. The specimen was peripheral blood. The chain combines TRBV6-2 or TRBV6-3 with TRBJ2-3, with no clear D. CDR3 coding DNA: TGTGCCAGCAGTCAGGACACAGATACGCAGTATTTT. Protein product: CASSQDTDTQYF.